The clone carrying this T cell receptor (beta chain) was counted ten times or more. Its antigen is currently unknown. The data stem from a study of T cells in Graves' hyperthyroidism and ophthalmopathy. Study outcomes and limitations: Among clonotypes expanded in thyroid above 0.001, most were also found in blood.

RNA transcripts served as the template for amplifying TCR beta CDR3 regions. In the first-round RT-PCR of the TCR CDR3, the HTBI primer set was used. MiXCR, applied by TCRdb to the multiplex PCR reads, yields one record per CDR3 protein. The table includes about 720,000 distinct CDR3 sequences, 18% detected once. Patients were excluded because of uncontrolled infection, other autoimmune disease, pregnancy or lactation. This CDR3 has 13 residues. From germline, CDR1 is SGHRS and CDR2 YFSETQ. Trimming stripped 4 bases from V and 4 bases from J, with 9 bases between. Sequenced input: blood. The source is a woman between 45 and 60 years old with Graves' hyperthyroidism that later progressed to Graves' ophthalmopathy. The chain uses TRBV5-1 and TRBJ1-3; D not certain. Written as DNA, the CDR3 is TGCGCCAGCAGCCCCGACGAGGGAAACACCATATATTTT. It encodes CASSPDEGNTIYF.